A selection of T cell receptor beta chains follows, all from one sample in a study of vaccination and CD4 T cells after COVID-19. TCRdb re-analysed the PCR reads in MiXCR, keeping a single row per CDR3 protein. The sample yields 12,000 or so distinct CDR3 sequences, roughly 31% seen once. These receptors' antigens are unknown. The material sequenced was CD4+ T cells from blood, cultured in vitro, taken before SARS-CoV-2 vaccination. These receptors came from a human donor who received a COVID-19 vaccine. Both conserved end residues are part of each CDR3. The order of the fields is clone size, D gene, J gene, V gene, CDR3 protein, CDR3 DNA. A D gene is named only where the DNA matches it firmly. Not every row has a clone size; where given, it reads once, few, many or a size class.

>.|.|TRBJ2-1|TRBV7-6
CASSLAYRSYNEQFF
TGTGCCAGCAGCTTAGCCTACCGAAGCTACAATGAGCAGTTCTTC
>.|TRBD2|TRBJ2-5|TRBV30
CAWSVVRGVVETQYF
TGTGCCTGGAGTGTAGTGCGGGGGGTGGTAGAGACCCAGTACTTC
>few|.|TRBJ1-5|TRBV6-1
CASSEGSISSNQPQHF
TGTGCCAGCAGTGAAGGGAGCATTAGTAGCAATCAGCCCCAGCATTTT
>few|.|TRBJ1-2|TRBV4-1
CASSQVPLRGTNYGYTF
TGCGCCAGCAGCCAAGTACCGCTCAGAGGGACTAACTATGGCTACACCTTC
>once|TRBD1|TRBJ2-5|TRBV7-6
CASSLAPRTGGLVLGETQYF
TGTGCCAGCAGCTTAGCGCCCAGGACAGGGGGCCTCGTGTTGGGTGAGACCCAGTACTTC
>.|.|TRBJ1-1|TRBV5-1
CASSLGDGTEAFF
TGCGCCAGCAGCTTAGGGGATGGCACTGAAGCTTTCTTT
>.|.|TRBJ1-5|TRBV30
CAWSVGSGVYGRGGNQPQHF
TGTGCCTGGAGTGTAGGGTCGGGGGTGTATGGCCGGGGAGGCAATCAGCCCCAGCATTTT
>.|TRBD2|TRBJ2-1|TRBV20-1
CSAILAAFSYNEQFF
TGCAGTGCTATACTAGCGGCCTTCTCCTACAATGAGCAGTTCTTC
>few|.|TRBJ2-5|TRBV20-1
CSASGGQETQYF
TGCAGTGCTAGTGGGGGCCAAGAGACCCAGTACTTC
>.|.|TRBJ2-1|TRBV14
CASSPLLGGYNEQFF
TGTGCCAGCAGCCCCCTATTGGGGGGCTACAATGAGCAGTTCTTC
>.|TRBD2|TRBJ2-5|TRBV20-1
CSARESLAGQGTQYF
TGCAGTGCTAGAGAATCCCTAGCGGGGCAAGGGACCCAGTACTTC
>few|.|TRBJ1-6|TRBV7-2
CASSLPGASPLHF
TGTGCCAGCAGCTTACCAGGGGCATCACCCCTCCACTTT
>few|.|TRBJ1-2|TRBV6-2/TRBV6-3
CASTPGTWPNYGYTF
TGTGCCAGCACTCCCGGGACATGGCCTAACTATGGCTACACCTTC
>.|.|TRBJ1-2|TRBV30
CAWSDGNYGYTF
TGTGCCTGGAGTGACGGGAACTATGGCTACACCTTC
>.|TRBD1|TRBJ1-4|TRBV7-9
CASSSIVNRGNEKLFF
TGTGCCAGCAGCTCGATAGTCAACAGGGGCAATGAAAAACTGTTTTTT
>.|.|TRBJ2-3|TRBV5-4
CASRFGGRRTDTQYF
TGTGCCAGCAGGTTCGGGGGGCGAAGGACAGATACGCAGTATTTT
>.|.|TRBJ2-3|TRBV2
CASSPVGRGDTDTQYF
TGTGCCAGCAGTCCCGTAGGGCGGGGTGACACAGATACGCAGTATTTT
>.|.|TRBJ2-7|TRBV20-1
CSARVTVYEQYF
TGCAGTGCTAGAGTAACAGTCTACGAGCAGTACTTC
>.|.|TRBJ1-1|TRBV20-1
CSARDLEGTEAFF
TGCAGTGCTAGAGATTTAGAGGGGACTGAAGCTTTCTTT
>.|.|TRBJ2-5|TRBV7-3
CASSPYSAAFRVETQYF
TGTGCCAGCAGCCCTTACTCCGCGGCGTTCCGCGTGGAGACCCAGTACTTC
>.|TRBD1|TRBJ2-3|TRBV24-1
CATSARDRTDTQYF
TGTGCCACCAGTGCCCGGGACAGAACAGATACGCAGTATTTT
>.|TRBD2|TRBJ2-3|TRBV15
CATSRGNIAGPSDTQYF
TGTGCCACCAGCAGAGGAAACATAGCGGGGCCTTCAGATACGCAGTATTTT
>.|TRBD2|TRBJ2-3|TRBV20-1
CSASRGLAGGISTDTQYF
TGCAGTGCTAGTCGCGGACTAGCGGGGGGAATAAGCACAGATACGCAGTATTTT
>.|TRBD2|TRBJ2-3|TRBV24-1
CATSDSGRTDTQYF
TGTGCCACCAGTGATAGCGGGAGAACAGATACGCAGTATTTT
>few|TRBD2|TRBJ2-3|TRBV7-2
CASSLVAGGLGTDTQYF
TGTGCCAGCAGCTTAGTGGCGGGGGGGCTAGGCACAGATACGCAGTATTTT
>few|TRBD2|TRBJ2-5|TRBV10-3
CAISESASGGAQYF
TGTGCCATCAGTGAGTCGGCTAGCGGGGGGGCCCAGTACTTC
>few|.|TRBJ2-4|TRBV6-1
CASRELAKNIQYF
TGTGCCAGCAGGGAGTTAGCCAAAAACATTCAGTACTTC
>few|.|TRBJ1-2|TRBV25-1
CASSTANYGYTF
TGTGCCAGCTCGACCGCGAACTATGGCTACACCTTC
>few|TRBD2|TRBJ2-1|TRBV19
CASSRLAGDATYNEQFF
TGTGCCAGTAGTCGACTAGCGGGCGATGCAACCTACAATGAGCAGTTCTTC